The entry that follows covers one T cell receptor (beta chain) sequence. This entry is derived from a study of blood T cell repertoires in COVID-19. Sequencing was performed with immunoSEQ multiplex PCR; in TCRdb, only in-frame clones are kept and a portion is missing. This table has 50,000 to 65,000 clones, about 74% appearing once. Germline V gene sequence: CDR1 MDHEN, CDR2 SYDVKM. Trimming took 5 bases from V and 3 from J, leaving 17 bases between them. The CDR3 consists of 15 residues. The specimen was peripheral blood. This TCR came from an elderly woman with acute or convalescent COVID-19. V is TRBV28 and J is TRBJ2-7; tentative D call: TRBD2 (5 bases). The CDR3 coding sequence is TGTGCCAGCAGTCTTCCCCGGGGTATACTCTACGAGCAGTACTTC. As protein: CASSLPRGILYEQYF.